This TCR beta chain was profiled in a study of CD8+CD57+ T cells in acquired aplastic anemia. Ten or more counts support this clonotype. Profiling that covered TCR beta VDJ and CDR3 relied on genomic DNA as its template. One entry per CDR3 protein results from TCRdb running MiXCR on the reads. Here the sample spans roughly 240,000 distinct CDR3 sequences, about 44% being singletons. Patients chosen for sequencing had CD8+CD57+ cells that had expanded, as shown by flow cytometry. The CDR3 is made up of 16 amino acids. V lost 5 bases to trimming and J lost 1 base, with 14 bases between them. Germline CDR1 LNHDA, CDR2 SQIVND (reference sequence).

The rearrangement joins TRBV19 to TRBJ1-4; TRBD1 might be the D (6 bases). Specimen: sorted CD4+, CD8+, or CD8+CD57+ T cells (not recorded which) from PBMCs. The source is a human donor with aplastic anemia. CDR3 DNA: TGTGCCAGTAGTGTCACAGGGAAGGTAACTAATGAAAAACTGTTTTTT. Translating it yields CASSVTGKVTNEKLFF.